This entry concerns a single T cell receptor beta chain. Its target is not known. The CDR3 length is 18 residues. Germline V CDR1 and CDR2: DFQATT, SNEGSKA (reference sequence). V lost 1 base, J lost 4 bases, and 11 bases stayed unmatched. The data belong to a study of blood T cells in healthy people across ages. At the level of the study: About one barcoded TCR beta cDNA was captured per two T cells. Study-wide results and caveats: Donors of long life had a larger count of naive CD4+ cells and greater diversity than aged donors. Unsorted PBMCs blocked a conclusive comparison of naive and antigen-experienced cells.

PCR was performed a second time for roughly 7 to 12 cycles using a sample-barcoded 5' primer and a J-beta primer mix. Using its own MiXCR run on the 5' RACE reads, TCRdb lists one record per CDR3 protein. The table records some 1.5 million distinct CDR3 sequences, over 25% of them present only once. Sample: blood. This receptor was obtained from a woman aged 25-40 years in good health. This chain joins TRBV20-1 and TRBJ2-6; 9 bases fit TRBD2. Here the CDR3 DNA reads TGCAGTGCTAGAGTCGGTCCGGGACTAGCTGGGGGGGCCAACGTCCTGACTTTC. This encodes CSARVGPGLAGGANVLTF.